This is a list of T cell receptor beta chains from one sample in a study of shared clonotypes between healthy human individuals. Sequencing used immunoSEQ multiplex PCR; TCRdb keeps in-frame clones, though not all of them. The table has about 2.4 million clones, under 95% seen once; the top ten hold roughly 0.36%. The sample was naive CD4+ T cells from PBMCs. These receptors all stem from a man aged 18 to 30 in good health. Some clones in this sample may be carry-over from other donors' samples. Each CDR3 is given with its conserved first and last residue. Each record gives: J gene, V gene, D gene, clone size, CDR3 protein, CDR3 DNA. D genes are given only for firm matches. Size tells how often a clone was seen (once, few, many) or the class of an expanded clone, and some rows leave it out.

TRBJ1-2,TRBV6-5,NA,once,CASSKAGPTYGYTF,TGTGCCAGCAGCAAGGCCGGGCCCACTTATGGCTACACCTTC
TRBJ2-2,TRBV21-1,NA,once,CASSNSIFRGTGELFF,TGTGCCAGCAGCAACTCGATATTTCGGGGTACCGGGGAGCTGTTTTTT
TRBJ2-1,TRBV6-6,NA,NA,CASSRDRYNEQFF,TGTGCCAGCAGCCGTGACAGATACAATGAGCAGTTCTTC
TRBJ2-2,TRBV13,TRBD1,NA,CASSLLDRGATGELFF,TGTGCCAGCAGCCTACTGGACAGGGGGGCCACCGGGGAGCTGTTTTTT
TRBJ2-7,TRBV7-9,NA,NA,CASSLGTYEQYF,TGTGCCAGCAGCTTAGGAACCTACGAGCAGTACTTC
TRBJ2-3,TRBV5-4,NA,few,CASSTEDHTDTQYF,TGTGCCAGCAGCACGGAGGACCACACAGATACGCAGTATTTT
TRBJ1-3,TRBV13,NA,NA,CASSLRGSANTIYF,TGTGCCAGCAGCCTAAGGGGGAGTGCAAACACCATATATTTT
TRBJ2-7,TRBV30,NA,NA,CAWTGEARSEQYF,TGTGCCTGGACAGGAGAGGCCCGGAGCGAGCAGTACTTC
TRBJ2-7,TRBV5-5,NA,NA,CASSMGYGGSVEQYF,TGTGCCAGCAGCATGGGTTACGGAGGGAGCGTCGAGCAGTACTTC
TRBJ1-5,TRBV5-1,NA,once,CASSSGVGNQPQHF,TGCGCCAGCAGCTCAGGAGTCGGGAATCAGCCCCAGCATTTT
TRBJ1-1,TRBV6-6,TRBD1,NA,CASSLDRYTEAFF,TGTGCCAGCAGTCTGGACAGGTACACTGAAGCTTTCTTT
TRBJ2-1,TRBV12-5,TRBD2,NA,CASGLGTSGRNEQFF,TGTGCTAGTGGTCTAGGGACTAGCGGGAGAAATGAGCAGTTCTTC
TRBJ2-1,TRBV5-1,TRBD2,NA,CASRFIAGGPHNEQFF,TGCGCCAGCAGGTTTATAGCGGGAGGGCCACACAATGAGCAGTTCTTC
TRBJ2-7,TRBV5-1,NA,few,CASSLGRGEQYF,TGCGCCAGCAGCTTGGGCCGGGGCGAGCAGTACTTC
TRBJ1-2,TRBV6-4,NA,once,CASSAQGQSPSSFSF,TGTGCCAGCAGTGCACAAGGACAGTCGCCCTCCTCCTTTTCCTTC
TRBJ2-2,TRBV7-2,NA,NA,CASSPLTRATGELFF,TGTGCCAGCAGCCCTTTGACGCGAGCAACCGGGGAGCTGTTTTTT
TRBJ1-4,TRBV11-2,TRBD1,once,CASSRDRSNEKLFF,TGTGCCAGCAGCAGGGACAGATCTAATGAAAAACTGTTTTTT
TRBJ1-4,TRBV7-9,TRBD1,NA,CASSSSTGGAGEKLFF,TGTGCCAGCAGCTCGAGCACAGGGGGCGCCGGTGAAAAACTGTTTTTT
TRBJ1-2,TRBV7-2,NA,NA,CASSLDRLGPRGYGYTF,TGTGCCAGCAGCCTAGACCGGTTGGGGCCACGGGGCTATGGCTACACCTTC
TRBJ2-2,TRBV28,TRBD1,NA,CASAPGQGTGELFF,TGTGCCAGTGCACCGGGACAGGGGACCGGGGAGCTGTTTTTT
TRBJ2-3,TRBV19,TRBD2,NA,CASSVTSTSATQYF,TGTGCCAGTAGTGTCACCTCCACTAGCGCAACGCAGTATTTT
TRBJ2-3,TRBV6-1,TRBD2,NA,CASSGGTRSSGSSTDTQYF,TGTGCCAGCAGTGGGGGCACACGCTCTAGCGGCTCTAGCACAGATACGCAGTATTTT
TRBJ1-1,TRBV28,TRBD1,NA,CASSLVGTGTAFF,TGTGCCAGCAGTTTAGTCGGGACAGGGACCGCTTTCTTT
TRBJ2-2,TRBV27,TRBD1,NA,CASSWGGQGFYTGELFF,TGTGCCAGCAGTTGGGGGGGACAGGGTTTTTACACCGGGGAGCTGTTTTTT
TRBJ1-2,TRBV18,TRBD1,once,CASSLLGQGNYGYTF,TGTGCCAGCTCACTCCTGGGACAGGGAAACTATGGCTACACCTTC
TRBJ2-6,TRBV14,NA,NA,CASSFLNTRGANVLTF,TGTGCCAGCAGCTTTCTGAACACCCGTGGGGCCAACGTCCTGACTTTC
TRBJ2-5,TRBV7-7,TRBD2,NA,CASSLGLAGPQETQYF,TGTGCCAGCAGCTTAGGACTAGCGGGGCCTCAAGAGACCCAGTACTTC
TRBJ2-7,TRBV7-3,TRBD1,NA,CASSPETGAGYEQYF,TGTGCCAGCAGCCCAGAGACAGGGGCGGGCTACGAGCAGTACTTC
TRBJ2-1,TRBV9,NA,NA,CASSVGSGAVREQFF,TGTGCCAGCAGCGTAGGGAGTGGGGCAGTTCGAGAGCAGTTCTTC
TRBJ2-7,TRBV5-4,TRBD2,NA,CASSLAQGGSGEQYF,TGTGCCAGCAGCTTGGCCCAGGGCGGGAGTGGCGAGCAGTACTTC
TRBJ2-5,TRBV5-1,NA,NA,CASSLLGSEETQYF,TGCGCCAGCAGCTTGTTGGGGAGTGAAGAGACCCAGTACTTC